These 21 T cell receptor beta chains were all obtained from the same sample, sequenced in a study of response to subunit inactivated influenza vaccine. A single record per CDR3 protein comes from TCRdb applying MiXCR to the RT-PCR reads. The sample shows some 850,000 distinct CDR3 sequences, roughly 18% of them seen only once. Sequencing used PBMCs from blood, obtained 4 to 6 days after vaccination. The receptors stem from a man aged 45-60 years who received an inactivated influenza vaccine.

CDR3 protein: CASSLGEHTEAFF. The CDR3 coding sequence is TGTGCCAGCAGCCTTGGGGAGCACACTGAAGCTTTCTTT. V is TRBV4-2 and J is TRBJ1-1, with D unclear. Germline CDR1 reads LGHNA; CDR2 reads YNFKEQ. V was pared by 4 bases and J by 3 bases, with 9 bases between. The CDR3 is 13 amino acids.

This clonotype was recorded many times. V and J are TRBV7-2 and TRBJ1-3, with D uncertain. This CDR3 has 14 residues. Trimming shortened V by 2 bases and J by 0 bases, and 5 bases separated the two germline ends. Germline assignment: CDR1 SGHTA and CDR2 FQGNSA. The CDR3 DNA follows: TGTGCCAGCAGCTTAATCGGCTCTGGAAACACCATATATTTT. This translates into CASSLIGSGNTIYF.

This chain connects TRBV28 to TRBJ1-2; 9 bases align to TRBD1. The ends lost 6 bases at V and 8 bases at J; junction bases unmatched: 13. Germline-derived CDR1 and CDR2 are MDHEN and SYDVKM. CDR3 length: 15 residues. The CDR3 loop is CASRRTGALGVGYTF. The CDR3 region has the DNA TGTGCCAGCAGGAGGACAGGGGCGTTGGGAGTAGGCTACACCTTC.

This chain joins TRBV11-1 and TRBJ2-5; possible D gene TRBD1, 5 bases. The germline gives CDR1 SGHAT, CDR2 FQDESV (reference sequence). There are 13 residues in the CDR3. Deletions cut 5 bases from V and 13 bases from J, with 20 bases between. The CDR3 spells CASSHVTMGPLYF. As DNA, the CDR3 is TGTGCCAGCAGCCACGTGACGATGGGGCCCCTGTACTTC.

V is TRBV5-1 and J is TRBJ2-7; 14 positions agree with TRBD2. J gave up 5 bases and V 3 bases, and 7 bases lay outside the gene matches. Germline-derived CDR1 and CDR2 are SGHRS and YFSETQ. CDR3 length: 16 residues. Here the CDR3 reads CASSWQPGLAGDEQYF. CDR3 coding DNA: TGCGCCAGCAGCTGGCAACCGGGACTAGCGGGAGACGAGCAGTACTTC.

Only a few counts were recorded for this clonotype. J is TRBJ2-3 and V is TRBV24-1; a possible D gene is TRBD2 (6 bases). Trimming shortened V by 0 bases and J by 4 bases, and 13 bases separated the two germline ends. The CDR3 runs to 16 residues. Germline CDR1 and CDR2: KGHDR and SFDVKD. This chain's CDR3 is CATSDLSGGGADTQYF. DNA of the CDR3: TGTGCCACCAGTGATTTGAGTGGGGGAGGAGCAGATACGCAGTATTTT.

The chain employs TRBV28 and TRBJ2-1, with a tentative D call TRBD2 (5 bases). Germline-derived CDR1 and CDR2 are MDHEN and SYDVKM. V was clipped by 6 bases and J by 7 bases, with 16 bases between them. The CDR3 runs 14 residues. Here the CDR3 DNA reads TGTGCCAGCAGCCCCCCCGGGGTTGGGAATGAGCAGTTCTTC. Encoded protein: CASSPPGVGNEQFF.

This clonotype came up a few times. This chain connects TRBV20-1 to TRBJ2-7, with D maybe TRBD2 (5 bases). This CDR3 spans 14 amino acids. Germline-derived CDR1 and CDR2 are DFQATT and SNEGSKA (reference sequence). Between the trimmed V and J ends, which lost 4 bases and 4 bases, there was a span of 17 bases. CDR3 region: CSAIERERLYEQYF. The CDR3 bases are TGCAGTGCTATTGAGAGGGAAAGACTGTACGAGCAGTACTTC.

This clonotype occurred a few times. The genes are TRBV20-1 and TRBJ2-1, with D hard to call. CDR1 and CDR2 (germline): DFQATT, SNEGSKA (reference sequence). The CDR3 sequence is 14 residues long. For the CDR3, the DNA is TGCAGCGCCCGGACCAGGAGCTCCTACAATGAGCAGTTCTTC. Protein sequence: CSARTRSSYNEQFF.

This clonotype has just a few counts. The chain is built from TRBV9 and TRBJ1-2; D is ambiguous. There are 17 residues in the CDR3. V was shortened by 0 bases and J by 6 bases, with 21 bases between the two germline ends. Germline V CDR1 and CDR2: SGDLS, YYNGEE. In DNA form, the CDR3 reads TGTGCCAGCAGCGTAGTACCCCAACGGGAGGGATACGATGGCTACACCTTC. Amino acids: CASSVVPQREGYDGYTF.

This clonotype appeared a few times. This chain uses TRBV4-3 with TRBJ2-2; no clear D gene. CDR1 and CDR2 from the germline V gene are LGHNA and YSLEER. Trimming shortened V by 0 bases and J by 6 bases, and 11 bases separated the two germline ends. CDR3 length: 15 residues. CDR3 loop: CASSQDIPGAGELFF. In nucleotides, the CDR3 is TGCGCCAGCAGCCAAGACATTCCGGGCGCCGGGGAGCTGTTTTTT.

This rearrangement joins TRBV9 to TRBJ2-1, with 14 bases aligning to TRBD2. This CDR3 is 20 amino acids long. The germline gives CDR1 SGDLS, CDR2 YYNGEE. V dropped 3 bases and J dropped 2; count of bases not matched to a gene: 13. Here the CDR3 reads CASSAIPAGLAGATYNEQFF. The DNA for the CDR3 is TGTGCCAGCAGCGCCATTCCCGCGGGACTAGCGGGAGCCACCTACAATGAGCAGTTCTTC.

This clonotype was seen repeatedly, ten times or more. The V gene is TRBV29-1, the J gene TRBJ2-1; 11 nucleotides agree with TRBD2. Germline V gene data show CDR1 as SQVTM and CDR2 as ANQGSEA. Unmatched junction bases numbered 11, after V lost 6 bases and J lost 4 bases. This CDR3 spans 16 amino acids. The CDR3 DNA is TGCAGCGTAAGCGAACCGGGACTAGCGGCGTACAATGAGCAGTTCTTC. Translation: CSVSEPGLAAYNEQFF.

This clonotype has only a few counts. V usage is TRBV5-1 and J usage is TRBJ2-1, with 7 nucleotides matching TRBD2. With 4 bases clipped from V and 1 base from J, the junction kept 8 bases outside the gene matches. The germline CDR1 and CDR2 sequences are SGHRS and YFSETQ. The CDR3 consists of 16 residues. CDR3 nucleotide sequence: TGCGCCAGCAGCCCGAAACTAGCGTCGTCCTACAATGAGCAGTTCTTC. It is translated as CASSPKLASSYNEQFF.

The chain employs TRBV12-3 or TRBV12-4 and TRBJ1-5; D is ambiguous. V was pared by 3 bases and J by 0 bases, with 9 bases between. The CDR3 is 15 residues long. This CDR3 reads CASSLTKNSNQPQHF. The DNA for the CDR3 is TGTGCCAGCAGTTTGACCAAGAATAGCAATCAGCCCCAGCATTTT.

This clonotype was counted between two and nine times. The CDR3 DNA reads TGCGCCAGCAGCTTAAGGGGGCTCCAAACCAATGAGCAGTTCTTC. Amino acid sequence: CASSLRGLQTNEQFF. V usage is TRBV5-1 and J usage is TRBJ2-1, with TRBD1 identical over 7 bases. This CDR3 comprises 15 residues. V shed 2 bases and J 6 bases; nucleotides not matched to a gene: 8. Germline CDR1 is SGHRS and CDR2 is YFSETQ. The full variable domain, completed using reference TRBV5-1 and TRBJ2-1, is KAGVTQTPRYLIKTRGQQVTLSCSPISGHRSVSWYQQTPGQGLQFLFEYFSETQRNKGNFPGRFSGRQFSNSRSEMNVSTLELGDSALYLCASSLRGLQTNEQFFGPGTRLTVL.

This clonotype has just a few counts. The chain couples TRBV3-1 to TRBJ1-6, with D unresolved. In germline, CDR1 is LGHDT, CDR2 YNNKEL (reference sequence). V lost 4 bases and J lost 7, with 8 bases in between. The CDR3 totals 13 residues. CDR3 protein: CASSPSLNSPLHF. The CDR3 region has the DNA TGTGCCAGCAGCCCCTCGTTGAATTCACCCCTCCACTTT.

This clonotype was seen only a few times. In DNA, the CDR3 is TGTGCCAGCAGTTCCCTAGCGGGAGGGATTTCCTACGAGCAGTACTTC. Translation gives CASSSLAGGISYEQYF. The gene calls are TRBV28 and TRBJ2-7, with 12 bases that match TRBD2. V shed 4 bases and J 1 base; nucleotides not matched to a gene: 5. The length of the CDR3 is 16 residues. The germline V gene encodes CDR1 MDHEN and CDR2 SYDVKM.

This clonotype was observed a handful of times. The chain joins TRBV11-2 to TRBJ2-1, with 9 bases identical to TRBD2. Germline lookup yields CDR1 SGHAT and CDR2 FQNNGV. The V gene end was trimmed by 6 bases and the J gene end by 3 bases; junction bases not matched to a gene: 6. The CDR3 sequence is 15 residues long. The CDR3 coding sequence is TGTGCCAGCAGTCTAGCGGGAATAAACTACAATGAGCAGTTCTTC. Translation gives CASSLAGINYNEQFF.

This rearrangement joins TRBV6-1 to TRBJ1-6; the D is unclear. This CDR3 is 16 amino acids long. Germline V gene data show CDR1 as MNHNS and CDR2 as SASEGT. V gave up 5 bases and J gave up 0 bases, with 11 bases separating them. The CDR3 nucleotides read TGTGCCAGCAGTAAAAAGAGCAGCTCCTATAATTCACCCCTCCACTTT. This encodes CASSKKSSSYNSPLHF.

This clonotype occurred a few times. The CDR3 region has the DNA TGCGCCAGCAGCTTGAACGTCGGCTCCTACAATGAGCAGTTCTTC. Its protein is CASSLNVGSYNEQFF. The chain carries TRBV5-1 and TRBJ2-1; D not resolved. Germline V gives CDR1 SGHRS, CDR2 YFSETQ. This CDR3 is built from 15 residues. The ends were cut back, 1 base at V and 0 bases at J, with 8 bases in the middle.